The 30 T cell receptor beta chains below all came from one sample that was sequenced in a study of blood T cells in healthy people across ages. Primers used in a second PCR of about 7 to 12 cycles were a sample-barcoded 5' primer and a J-beta primer mix. Each CDR3 protein is one row after TCRdb ran MiXCR on the 5' RACE reads. Counted here are some 1,800,000 distinct CDR3 sequences, about two fifths occurring once; the ten biggest clones make up under 25%. Sequencing used blood. Every receptor here comes from a human donor in good health.

This clonotype was seen just once. One junction end does not reproduce the germline sequence, and a read error may be involved. The CDR3 is CTSSTGTVNSPLHF. The CDR3 DNA follows: TGCACCAGCAGCACCGGGACGGTCAATTCGCCCCTCCACTTT. The chain is built from TRBV4-1 and TRBJ1-6, with TRBD1 as a possible D gene (5 bases). This CDR3 spans 14 amino acids. Looked up from germline, CDR1 is MGHRA and CDR2 is YSYEKL.

This clonotype has at least ten counts. The chain couples TRBV4-1 to TRBJ1-2; a possible D gene is TRBD1 (6 bases). The CDR3 has 16 amino acids. The V and J ends lost 6 bases and 6 bases respectively, with 23 bases between them. From germline, CDR1 is MGHRA and CDR2 YSYEKL. The CDR3 sequence: CASSRPGDPTLDGYTF. The CDR3 DNA follows: TGCGCCAGCAGTAGACCAGGGGACCCTACTCTGGATGGCTACACCTTC.

The rearrangement joins TRBV4-3 to TRBJ1-2; tentative D call: TRBD1 (6 bases). The CDR3 runs to 13 residues. CDR1 LGHNA and CDR2 YSLEER come from the germline V gene. V dropped 2 bases and J dropped 8 bases, with 12 bases sitting between them. CDR3 loop: CASSQQGLSGYTF. The CDR3 DNA reads TGCGCCAGCAGCCAACAGGGGTTGAGCGGCTACACCTTC.

This clonotype was counted a single time. The chain is built from TRBV12-3 or TRBV12-4 and TRBJ1-2; D gene ambiguous. Trimming cost V 3 bases and J 8 bases, with 10 bases left between them. The length of the CDR3 is 12 residues. The CDR3 nucleotides read TGTGCCAGCAGTTTTTCCTTCCAGGGCTACACCTTC. Translation gives CASSFSFQGYTF.

The V call is TRBV28, the J call TRBJ2-7; D may match TRBD1 or TRBD2 (5 bases each). The V gene's germline CDR1 is MDHEN and CDR2 SYDVKM. The CDR3 runs 13 residues. Trimming cost V 2 bases and J 5 bases, with 10 bases left between them. The DNA for the CDR3 is TGTGCCAGCAGTTTACAGGGACCGGACGAGCAGTACTTC. Its translation is CASSLQGPDEQYF.

About this clonotype: One end of the junction fails to match germline, which may point to a read error. The chain joins TRBV12-3 or TRBV12-4 to TRBJ2-6, with no clear D. The CDR3 extends over 16 amino acids. The CDR3 loop reads CASSSPTESGANVLTF. CDR3 nucleotide sequence: TGTGCTAGCAGTTCCCCAACAGAATCTGGGGCCAACGTCCTGACTTTC.

The DNA of the CDR3 is TGTGCCAGCTCACCAATGGAAAACGAGCAGTACTTC. As protein: CASSPMENEQYF. The rearrangement joins TRBV18 to TRBJ2-7; no reliable D call. The CDR3 length is 12 residues. The germline V gene encodes CDR1 KGHSH and CDR2 LQKENI. The V gene lost 2 bases and the J gene lost 5 bases, with 7 bases spanning the gap.

This clonotype has a handful of counts. CDR3 sequence (DNA): TGTGCCAGCAGGGCACAGCCGAACACTGAAGCTTTCTTT. Protein: CASRAQPNTEAFF. V gene TRBV6-1 combines with J gene TRBJ1-1; D gene unclear. V lost 6 bases and J 1 base, leaving 9 bases between the germline ends. Germline assignment: CDR1 MNHNS and CDR2 SASEGT. The CDR3 runs to 13 residues.

The genes are TRBV18 and TRBJ2-3; D gene uncertain. V was cut by 5 bases and J by 5 bases, with 8 bases left in between. In germline, CDR1 is KGHSH, CDR2 LQKENI. The CDR3 has 12 residues. This CDR3 reads CASSDIQDTQYF. The CDR3 DNA reads TGTGCCAGCTCAGACATACAAGATACGCAGTATTTT.

The rearrangement links TRBV12-3 or TRBV12-4 to TRBJ2-7, with 10 positions matching TRBD1. This CDR3 is 14 amino acids long. V trimming: 7 bases; J trimming: 4 bases; junction bases outside the gene matches: 7. CDR3 sequence (DNA): TGTGCCAGCACGTCTTGGGACAGGGGATACGAGCAGTACTTC. Its protein product is CASTSWDRGYEQYF.

The chain joins TRBV9 to TRBJ1-2; D is undetermined. This CDR3 comprises 15 residues. CDR1 and CDR2 (germline): SGDLS, YYNGEE. The ends were cut back, 4 bases at V and 7 bases at J, with 20 bases in the middle. The CDR3 spells CASSPNREFGSGYTF. CDR3 bases: TGTGCCAGCAGCCCCAATCGGGAATTCGGTAGTGGCTACACCTTC.

Only a few counts were recorded for this clonotype. The rearrangement links TRBV20-1 to TRBJ2-7, with TRBD1 matching over 12 bases. CDR3 size: 16 residues. V lost 3 bases, J lost 2 bases, and 8 bases stayed unmatched. Germline CDR1 reads DFQATT; CDR2 reads SNEGSKA (reference sequence). The CDR3 sequence is CSARGQGAFVPYEQYF. The CDR3 coding sequence is TGCAGTGCTAGGGGACAGGGGGCATTTGTCCCCTACGAGCAGTACTTC.

This chain connects TRBV7-2 to TRBJ1-5, with TRBD1 as a possible D gene (6 bases). The V end was cut by 1 base, the J end by 7 bases, with 17 bases between. The CDR3 extends over 16 amino acids. Germline CDR1 is SGHTA and CDR2 is FQGNSA. The CDR3 reads CASSLEGGVYLQPQHF. The CDR3 DNA is TGTGCCAGCAGCTTAGAGGGGGGGGTGTATCTGCAGCCCCAGCATTTT.

V gene TRBV4-3 combines with J gene TRBJ2-7; 8 bases agree with TRBD1. The CDR3 has 15 amino acids. The V and J ends lost 6 bases and 2 bases, in that order; junction bases with no gene match: 9. CDR1 and CDR2 (germline): LGHNA, YSLEER. As DNA, the CDR3 is TGCGCCAGCAGTACGGTAGGACAGGGACCCTACGAGCAGTACTTC. Translating gives CASSTVGQGPYEQYF.

In its sample, this clonotype was seen a few times. J is TRBJ1-2 and V is TRBV15; 7 bases are a match to TRBD1. V dropped 6 bases and J dropped 2; count of bases not matched to a gene: 0. This CDR3 contains 12 residues. Per the germline V gene, CDR1 is LNHNV and CDR2 is YYDKDF (reference sequence). For the CDR3, the DNA is TGTGCCACCAGGGGACAGAACTATGGCTACACCTTC. Translated: CATRGQNYGYTF.

This sequence joins TRBV9 and TRBJ1-2; D remains ambiguous. CDR3 length: 12 residues. Germline CDR1 reads SGDLS; CDR2 reads YYNGEE. Trimming removed 5 bases from V and 5 bases from J, with 10 bases in between. The CDR3 spells CASRQNEYGYTF. The CDR3 bases are TGTGCCAGCAGGCAAAACGAGTATGGCTACACCTTC.

This clonotype was seen a few times. The rearrangement joins TRBV12-3 or TRBV12-4 to TRBJ1-6; D is undetermined. The V end was cut by 5 bases, the J end by 7 bases, with 6 bases between. The CDR3 length is 12 residues. CDR3 sequence reads: CASSVRNSPLHF. CDR3 bases: TGTGCCAGCAGTGTAAGAAATTCACCCCTCCACTTT.

This clonotype was seen a handful of times. V usage is TRBV7-2 and J usage is TRBJ2-5; 10 bases match TRBD1. Germline V gene data show CDR1 as SGHTA and CDR2 as FQGNSA. The CDR3 is 16 residues long. The V segment lost 2 bases and the J segment 5 bases; nucleotides outside the gene matches: 8. The CDR3 reads CASSLFWGQGHETQYF. The CDR3 nucleotides are TGTGCCAGCAGCTTATTTTGGGGACAGGGGCACGAGACCCAGTACTTC.

This clonotype appeared a few times. This chain connects TRBV4-3 to TRBJ2-1; 12 bases align to TRBD1. Germline CDR1 reads LGHNA; CDR2 reads YSLEER. The CDR3 sequence is 15 residues long. Germline trimming cut 4 bases from V and 10 bases from J; bases unmatched to any gene: 8. The CDR3 region is CASSRDRGLLWEQFF. DNA of the CDR3: TGCGCCAGCAGCCGGGACAGGGGGCTTTTGTGGGAGCAGTTCTTC.

The CDR3 spells CASSYDRLSYEQYF. CDR3 DNA: TGTGCCAGCAGTTATGATCGTTTATCCTACGAGCAGTACTTC. The V and J genes are TRBV6-5 and TRBJ2-7; D gene unclear. V was cut by 3 bases and J by 1 base, with 10 bases left in between. This CDR3 is 14 amino acids long. CDR1 is MNHEY and CDR2 is SVGAGI in the germline V gene.

This chain connects TRBV7-9 to TRBJ2-7; a possible D gene is TRBD2 (8 bases). Germline assignment: CDR1 SEHNR and CDR2 FQNEAQ (reference sequence). Trimming left V 4 bases short and J 0 bases short, with 16 bases between. CDR3 size: 16 residues. This chain's CDR3 is CASSSQQGTSSYEQYF. The CDR3 DNA reads TGTGCCAGCAGCTCCCAACAGGGGACTAGCTCCTACGAGCAGTACTTC.

This clonotype was observed a single time. This chain links TRBV12-3 or TRBV12-4 with TRBJ2-1, with 10 bases matching TRBD2. Judging by the DNA end, TRBJ2-7 fits better; the J call may be wrong. This CDR3 spans 16 amino acids. The chain's CDR3 is CASTFSGGPTYNEQYF. Written as DNA, the CDR3 is TGTGCCAGCACCTTTAGCGGGGGGCCCACCTACAATGAGCAGTACTTC.

This rearrangement joins TRBV6-5 to TRBJ1-2, with 10 bases matching TRBD1. V gave up 6 bases and J gave up 4 bases; unmatched junction bases: 5. Germline V gene lookup returns CDR1 MNHEY and CDR2 SVGAGI. The CDR3 consists of 14 residues. The CDR3 is CASRGQGEGYGYTF. The CDR3 region has the DNA TGTGCCAGCAGAGGACAGGGGGAAGGCTATGGCTACACCTTC.

This clonotype turned up a few times. V is TRBV20-1 and J is TRBJ1-2, with a weak D call TRBD1 (6 bases). With 2 bases removed from V and 8 bases from J, the gap between germline ends came to 15 bases. Germline V CDR1 and CDR2: DFQATT, SNEGSKA (reference sequence). CDR3 length: 13 residues. The CDR3 DNA reads as TGCAGTGCTAGATACAGGGAGGACATGGGCTACACCTTC. Translated, it gives CSARYREDMGYTF.

Note on this clonotype: One end of the junction fails to match germline, which may point to a read error. The V and J genes are TRBV6-5 and TRBJ2-5, with unresolved D. Germline V lookup: CDR1 MNHEY, CDR2 SVGAGI. The CDR3 totals 14 residues. The CDR3 coding sequence is TGTGCCAGCAGGGCGTGGCAGTACCAAGAGACTCAGTACTTC. Its protein product is CASRAWQYQETQYF.

This clonotype showed up just a few times. The chain employs TRBV28 and TRBJ1-2; tentative D call: TRBD1 (6 bases). Germline V gene data show CDR1 as MDHEN and CDR2 as SYDVKM. The ends were cut back, 2 bases at V and 8 bases at J, with 15 bases in the middle. There are 14 residues in the CDR3. This chain's CDR3 is CASSLVHRVSGYTF. For the CDR3, the DNA is TGTGCCAGCAGTTTAGTCCACAGGGTGTCGGGCTACACCTTC.

This clonotype has just a few counts. The chain uses TRBV6-5 and TRBJ1-4; tentatively, D is TRBD1 (5 bases). The germline V gene has CDR1 MNHEY and CDR2 SVGAGI. The CDR3 is 12 amino acids. V was cut by 2 bases and J by 14 bases, with 12 bases left in between. The CDR3 reads CASSYVWGVLFF. The CDR3, as DNA: TGTGCCAGCAGTTACGTGTGGGGGGTTCTGTTTTTT.

The CDR3 loop reads CASGSRRWTGDYGYTF. For the CDR3, the DNA is TGTGCTAGTGGTTCACGACGATGGACAGGGGACTATGGCTACACCTTC. V and J are TRBV12-5 and TRBJ1-2; 9 bases are a match to TRBD1. Unmatched junction bases numbered 9, after V lost 4 bases and J lost 3 bases. From germline, CDR1 is LGHNT and CDR2 FRNRAP. The CDR3 length is 16 residues.

This chain uses TRBV12-3 or TRBV12-4 with TRBJ1-2; maybe TRBD1 (5 bases). V shed 5 bases and J shed 4 bases, with 17 bases lying between them. The CDR3 has 15 amino acids. Here the CDR3 reads CASSPTGAPGYGYTF. DNA for the CDR3: TGTGCCAGCAGTCCGACCGGGGCCCCAGGCTATGGCTACACCTTC.

Many counts were recorded for this clonotype. The genes are TRBV18 and TRBJ2-5, with D hard to call. The CDR3 is 12 amino acids. The germline V and J ends were trimmed by 8 bases and 0 bases, with 7 bases remaining between them. Germline V gives CDR1 KGHSH, CDR2 LQKENI. Here the CDR3 DNA reads TGTGCCAGCAGCCCTAACCAAGAGACCCAGTACTTC. It encodes CASSPNQETQYF.